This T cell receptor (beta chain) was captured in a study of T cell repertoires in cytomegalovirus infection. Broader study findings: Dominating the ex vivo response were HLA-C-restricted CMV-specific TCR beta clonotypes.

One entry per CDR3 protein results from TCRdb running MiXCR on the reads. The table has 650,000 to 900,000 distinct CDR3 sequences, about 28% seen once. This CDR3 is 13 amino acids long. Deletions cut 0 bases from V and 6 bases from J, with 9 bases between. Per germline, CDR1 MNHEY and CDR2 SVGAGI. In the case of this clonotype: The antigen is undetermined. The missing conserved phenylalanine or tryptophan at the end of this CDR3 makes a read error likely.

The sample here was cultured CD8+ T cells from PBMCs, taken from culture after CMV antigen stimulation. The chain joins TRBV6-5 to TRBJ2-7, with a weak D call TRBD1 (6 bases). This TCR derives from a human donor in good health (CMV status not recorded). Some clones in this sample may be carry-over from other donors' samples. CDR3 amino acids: CASSYSGRGEQYY. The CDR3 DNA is TGTGCCAGCAGTTACTCCGGCAGGGGCGAGCAGTACTAC.